This TCR beta chain was identified in a study of blood T cell repertoires in COVID-19. Study overall: COVID-19 samples, acute and convalescent, were from the United States, Italy and Spain. T cells, B-cell-depleted T cells, or PBMCs supplied cDNA or gDNA.

The authors' processing: Amplification of reference gene primers was used by the study to estimate nucleated cell counts. Data came from immunoSEQ multiplex PCR; TCRdb stores just in-frame clones and leaves some out. For V, J and clone size, that table is used; D and trimming come from the DNA. This sample has tens of thousands of clones, with approximately 80% found just once. Sample: peripheral blood. The sequence derives from a woman aged 50 to 60 with active or convalescent COVID-19.

CDR3 sequence reads: CASSQLDMISYNEQFF. The CDR3 coding sequence is TGCGCCAGCAGCCAATTGGACATGATCTCCTACAATGAGCAGTTCTTC. V and J are TRBV4-1 and TRBJ2-1; maybe TRBD1 (5 bases). CDR3 length: 16 amino acids. Trimming left V 2 bases short and J 0 bases short, with 11 bases between. The germline V gene encodes CDR1 MGHRA and CDR2 YSYEKL.